What follows describes a single T cell receptor (beta chain). Its antigen remains unknown. At one end, the junction sequence differs from germline, possibly due to a read error. Unsorted whole blood supplied the blood RNA, and germline DNA was isolated too. This record belongs to a study of tumor-infiltrating lymphocytes in primary liver carcinoma. Study-wide context: The cohort included men and women aged 30 to 69 years.

Study-level findings and limits: Without sorting, CD4+ versus CD8+ T cell repertoires were not compared.

Reverse transcription of approximately 520 ng total RNA with a constant-region primer produced TCR beta cDNA. TCR beta libraries came from three nested multiplex PCR rounds using slightly modified ARM-PCR. Running 9 to 11 cycles apiece, the first two PCR rounds relied on TRBV1-TRBV30 forward primers together with a C-beta reverse primer. TCRdb passed the multiplex PCR reads through MiXCR, listing each CDR3 protein once. Here the sample spans about 320,000 distinct CDR3 sequences, around three fifths being singletons. Germline-derived CDR1 and CDR2 are SQVTM and ANQGSEA. This CDR3 region has 14 residues.

The receptor was derived from a man aged 40-49 years with primary liver carcinoma and hepatitis B virus infection. The rearrangement joins TRBV29-1 to TRBJ2-5, with 7 positions matching TRBD1. The sample consisted of peripheral blood. CDR3 loop: CSVDEDRRIETHYF. DNA for the CDR3: TGCAGCGTTGACGAGGACAGGAGAATAGAGACCCACTACTTC.